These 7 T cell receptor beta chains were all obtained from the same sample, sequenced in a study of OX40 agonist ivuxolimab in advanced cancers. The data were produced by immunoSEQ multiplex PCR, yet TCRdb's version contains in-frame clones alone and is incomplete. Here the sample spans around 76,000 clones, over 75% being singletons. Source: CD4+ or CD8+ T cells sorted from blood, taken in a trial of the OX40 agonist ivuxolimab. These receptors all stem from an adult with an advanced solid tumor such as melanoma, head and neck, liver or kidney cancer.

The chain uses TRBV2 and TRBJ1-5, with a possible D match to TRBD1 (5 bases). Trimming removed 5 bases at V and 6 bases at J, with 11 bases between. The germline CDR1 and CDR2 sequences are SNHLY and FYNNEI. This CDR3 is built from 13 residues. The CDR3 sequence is CASSMRGSQPQHF. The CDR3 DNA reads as TGTGCCAGCAGTATGAGGGGATCTCAGCCCCAGCATTTT.

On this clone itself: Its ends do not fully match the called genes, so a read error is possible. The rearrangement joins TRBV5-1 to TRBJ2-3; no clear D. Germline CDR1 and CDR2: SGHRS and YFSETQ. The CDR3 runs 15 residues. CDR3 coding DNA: TGCGCCAGCAGTTCCTTTGCCCCCCACACAGATGCGCAGTATTTT. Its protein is CASSSFAPHTDAQYF. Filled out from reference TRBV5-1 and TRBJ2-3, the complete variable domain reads KAGVTQTPRYLIKTRGQQVTLSCSPISGHRSVSWYQQTPGQGLQFLFEYFSETQRNKGNFPGRFSGRQFSNSRSEMNVSTLELGDSALYLCASSSFAPHTDAQYFGPGTRLTVL.

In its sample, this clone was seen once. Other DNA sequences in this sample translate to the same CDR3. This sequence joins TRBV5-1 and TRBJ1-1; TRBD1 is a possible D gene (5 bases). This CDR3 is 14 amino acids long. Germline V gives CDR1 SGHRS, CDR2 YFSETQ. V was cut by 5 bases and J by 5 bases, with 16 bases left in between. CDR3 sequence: CASSWGPGGTEAFF. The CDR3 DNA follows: TGCGCCAGCAGTTGGGGCCCGGGAGGGACTGAAGCTTTCTTT. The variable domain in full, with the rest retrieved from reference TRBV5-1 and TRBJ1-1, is KAGVTQTPRYLIKTRGQQVTLSCSPISGHRSVSWYQQTPGQGLQFLFEYFSETQRNKGNFPGRFSGRQFSNSRSEMNVSTLELGDSALYLCASSWGPGGTEAFFGQGTRLTVV.

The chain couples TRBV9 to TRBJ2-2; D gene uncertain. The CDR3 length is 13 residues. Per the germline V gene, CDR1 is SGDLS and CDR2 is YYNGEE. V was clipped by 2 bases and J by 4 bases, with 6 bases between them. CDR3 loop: CASSVTATGELFF. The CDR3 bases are TGTGCCAGCAGCGTCACTGCCACCGGGGAGCTGTTTTTT.

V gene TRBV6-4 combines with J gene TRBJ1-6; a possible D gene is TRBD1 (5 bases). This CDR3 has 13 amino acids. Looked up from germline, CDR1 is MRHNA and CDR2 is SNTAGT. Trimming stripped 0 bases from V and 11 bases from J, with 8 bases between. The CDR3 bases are TGTGCCAGCAGTGACTCGATGGGGGCACCCCTCCACTTT. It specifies CASSDSMGAPLHF.

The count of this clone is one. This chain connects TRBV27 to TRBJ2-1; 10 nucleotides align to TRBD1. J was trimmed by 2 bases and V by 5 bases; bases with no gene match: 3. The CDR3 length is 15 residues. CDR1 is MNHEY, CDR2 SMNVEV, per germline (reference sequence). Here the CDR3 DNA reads TGTGCCAGCAGTCTCGGACAGGGGGCCTACAATGAGCAGTTCTTC. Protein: CASSLGQGAYNEQFF.

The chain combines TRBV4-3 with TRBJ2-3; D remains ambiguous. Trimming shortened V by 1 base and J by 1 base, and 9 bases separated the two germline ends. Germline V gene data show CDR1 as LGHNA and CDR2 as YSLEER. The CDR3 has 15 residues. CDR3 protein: CASSQGGSRTDTQYF. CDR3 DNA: TGCGCCAGCAGCCAAGGCGGCAGCCGCACAGATACGCAGTATTTT.